This TCR beta chain emerged from a study of T cell repertoires in cytomegalovirus infection (dated by TCRdb to the late 2010s). At the level of the whole study: Because public TCR beta signatures pointed to carriage of CMV infection together with the matching HLA type, the HLA type of each donor mattered for the analysis. Here is what the overall study found, with its caveats: The ex vivo response was dominated by HLA-C-restricted CMV-specific TCR beta clonotypes, and the single most frequent clonotype in two of eight donors was supplied by these HLA-C-restricted clonotypes. In both this cohort and an independent cohort of some 370 donors, the cumulative frequency of public TCR beta family members distinguished carriers of CMV infection plus the relevant HLA type.

A remark on this clonotype: Its antigen remains unidentified. No quality values exist for individual bases; no much larger clone is one base distant.

The reads were generated on an Illumina HiSeq 1500. The public reads were run again by TCRdb, first through fastp at Q25 and then through MiXCR, and only productive beta chains were kept. Rows matching on CDR3 protein sequence are summarized as one entry with the most common DNA and genes. The sample has 90,000 to 130,000 distinct CDR3 sequences on record, about 9.5% of them singletons. Clones ranked in the top ten supply approximately 30% of the sample. The CDR3 numbers 15 residues from cysteine through phenylalanine. Only the CDR3 region is kept as DNA, spanning 45 bases read in frame from base 1. CDR1 MNHEY and CDR2 SMNVEV are derived from the germline V gene (reference sequence). V was cut back by 3 bases and J by 5 bases, leaving a gap of 16 bases between them.

The receptor chain draws on TRBV27 and TRBJ2-5; the D gene is perhaps TRBD2, on 6 matching bases. The sample comprised PBMCs, sequenced either directly or after in vitro stimulation (not recorded which). This clonotype was sampled from a human donor in good health (CMV status not recorded). Some clones in this sample may be carry-over from other donors' samples. The bases read TGTGCCAGCAGTTTCGCGGGGACTCAGCGGGAGACCCAGTACTTC. The encoded protein is CASSFAGTQRETQYF.